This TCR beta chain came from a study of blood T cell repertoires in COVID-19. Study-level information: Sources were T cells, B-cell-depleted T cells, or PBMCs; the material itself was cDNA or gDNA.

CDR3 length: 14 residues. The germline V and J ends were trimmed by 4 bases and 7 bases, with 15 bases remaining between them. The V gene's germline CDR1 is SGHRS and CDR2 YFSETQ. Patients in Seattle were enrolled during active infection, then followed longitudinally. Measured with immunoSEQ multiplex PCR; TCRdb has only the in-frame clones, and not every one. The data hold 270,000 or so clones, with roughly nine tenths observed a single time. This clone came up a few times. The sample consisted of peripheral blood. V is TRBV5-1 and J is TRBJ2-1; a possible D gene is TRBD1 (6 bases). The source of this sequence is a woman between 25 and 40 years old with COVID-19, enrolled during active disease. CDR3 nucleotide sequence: TGCGCCAGCAGCCTGCGGACAGTGGGGAATGAGCAGTTCTTC. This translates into CASSLRTVGNEQFF.